This T cell receptor (beta chain) was captured by sequencing in a study of blood T cell repertoires in COVID-19. Study information: PBMCs, B-cell-depleted T cells, or T cells were the source of the cDNA or gDNA that made up the material.

This clone was counted ten times or more. Participant-given clinical history determined each cohort assignment. Each recovered donor of Cohort 3 presented with two negative PCRs, clearance, or symptom resolution. The CDR3 totals 15 residues. The germline CDR1 and CDR2 sequences are SGHRS and YFSETQ. The J segment lost 5 bases and the V segment lost 3 bases, leaving 10 bases of the junction unmatched. Per the original methods: Estimation of nucleated cell counts was performed using reference gene primer amplification. The repertoire was sequenced with immunoSEQ multiplex PCR; TCRdb's copy has only in-frame clones and lacks some. V and J calls and clone size are copied from that table; D and trimming were computed from the DNA. Here the sample spans fewer than 400,000 clones, about 87% being singletons.

Sequences were obtained from PBMCs or T cells enriched from blood (not recorded which). The chain couples TRBV5-1 to TRBJ1-1; 7 nucleotides line up with TRBD1. The receptor comes from a woman between 50 and 59 years old who had recovered from COVID-19. This CDR3 reads CASSSGTAADTEAFF. CDR3 in DNA: TGCGCCAGCAGCTCGGGGACAGCGGCGGATACTGAAGCTTTCTTT.